These 20 T cell receptor beta chains were all obtained from the same sample, sequenced in a study of OX40 agonist ivuxolimab in advanced cancers. Assay: immunoSEQ multiplex PCR; the TCRdb copy retains only in-frame clones and omits some. This sample has tens of thousands of clones, with 94% found just once. The material sequenced was CD4+ or CD8+ T cells sorted from blood, taken in a trial of the OX40 agonist ivuxolimab. These TCRs come from an adult with an advanced solid tumor such as melanoma, head and neck, liver or kidney cancer.

The J gene is TRBJ2-3, the V gene TRBV4-1; TRBD2 agrees at 15 bases. The germline V gene has CDR1 MGHRA and CDR2 YSYEKL. The CDR3 extends over 19 amino acids. V shed 2 bases, J shed 4 bases, and the junction held 10 bases outside the gene matches. CDR3 in DNA: TGCGCCAGCAGCCAATCCCCCCCGTGGACTAGCGGGGGGGCAGATACGCAGTATTTT. This encodes CASSQSPPWTSGGADTQYF.

This clone was observed once. V is TRBV4-1 and J is TRBJ1-6, with D possibly TRBD1 on 6 matching bases. Germline V CDR1 and CDR2: MGHRA, YSYEKL. The CDR3 runs 15 residues. The V and J ends lost 3 bases and 7 bases respectively, with 13 bases between them. For the CDR3, the DNA is TGCGCCAGCAGCCAGGTCATAGGGGGGAATTCACCCCTCCACTTT. This encodes CASSQVIGGNSPLHF.

The rearrangement joins TRBV6-5 to TRBJ1-6; tentative D call: TRBD1 (5 bases). Trimming removed 8 bases at V and 5 bases at J, with 10 bases between. The CDR3 has 13 amino acids. From germline, CDR1 is MNHEY and CDR2 SVGAGI. CDR3 residues: CASFLGHNSPLHF. In DNA, the CDR3 is TGTGCCAGCTTCTTGGGGCATAATTCACCCCTCCACTTT.

This clone occurred a few times. The CDR3 here is CASSPGPNSPLHF. CDR3 DNA: TGTGCCAGCAGTCCGGGACCTAATTCACCCCTCCACTTT. The chain joins TRBV6-5 to TRBJ1-6, with D perhaps matching TRBD1 (5 bases). Trimming removed 5 bases at V and 6 bases at J, with 8 bases between. The CDR3 covers 13 residues. Looked up from germline, CDR1 is MNHEY and CDR2 is SVGAGI.

This chain joins TRBV19 and TRBJ1-1; D uncertain. The V and J ends lost 7 bases and 1 base respectively, with 16 bases between them. The CDR3 contains 15 residues. CDR1 LNHDA and CDR2 SQIVND come from the germline V gene (reference sequence). The CDR3 reads CASTLTRAPNTEAFF. In DNA form, the CDR3 reads TGTGCCAGTACTCTCACCCGGGCTCCGAACACTGAAGCTTTCTTT.

The chain employs TRBV19 and TRBJ2-1; TRBD1 aligns across 9 bases. The trim removed 3 bases at V and 6 bases at J, leaving 9 bases unmatched. The V gene's germline CDR1 is LNHDA and CDR2 SQIVND (reference sequence). The CDR3 has 16 amino acids. The CDR3 DNA is TGTGCCAGTAGTATCATGCCACAGGGGGCTATCAATGAGCAGTTCTTC. Translating it yields CASSIMPQGAINEQFF.

This rearrangement joins TRBV7-6 to TRBJ2-7, with a weak D call TRBD2 (6 bases). V was shortened by 5 bases and J by 6 bases, with 14 bases between the two germline ends. There are 13 residues in the CDR3. Germline values: CDR1 SGHVS, CDR2 FNYEAQ. The CDR3 loop is CASSPSGLSEQYF. DNA for the CDR3: TGTGCCAGCAGCCCCAGCGGGCTGAGCGAGCAGTACTTC. Filled out from reference TRBV7-6 and TRBJ2-7, the complete variable domain reads GAGVSQSPRYKVTKRGQDVALRCDPISGHVSLYWYRQALGQGPEFLTYFNYEAQQDKSGLPNDRFSAERPEGSISTLTIQRTEQRDSAMYRCASSPSGLSEQYFGPGTRLTVT.

The chain employs TRBV4-3 and TRBJ2-1; a possible D gene is TRBD2 (5 bases). The CDR3 is 14 amino acids. The germline CDR1 and CDR2 sequences are LGHNA and YSLEER. Trimming left V 3 bases short and J 3 bases short, with 9 bases between. The CDR3 DNA sequence: TGCGCCAGCAGCCACTTCGGGGTCTACAATGAGCAGTTCTTC. Translation: CASSHFGVYNEQFF.

CDR3 sequence reads: CASSARSGSWETQYF. DNA of the CDR3: TGTGCCAGCAGCGCCCGTAGTGGGTCGTGGGAGACCCAGTACTTC. J is TRBJ2-5 and V is TRBV9; D remains unclear. The CDR3 extends over 15 amino acids. The germline V gene has CDR1 SGDLS and CDR2 YYNGEE. V lost 3 bases and J lost 5, with 17 bases in between.

This chain links TRBV4-3 with TRBJ2-3; D is uncertain. Germline V lookup: CDR1 LGHNA, CDR2 YSLEER. Trimming cost V 3 bases and J 2 bases, with 6 bases left between them. The CDR3 is 13 amino acids. CDR3 sequence: CASSQEYTDTQYF. The CDR3 nucleotides read TGCGCCAGCAGCCAGGAATACACAGATACGCAGTATTTT.

The chain recombines TRBV27 with TRBJ1-2, with D possibly being TRBD1 (5 bases). The V gene's germline CDR1 is MNHEY and CDR2 SMNVEV (reference sequence). V gave up 2 bases and J gave up 3 bases, with 7 bases separating them. The CDR3 totals 13 residues. The DNA of the CDR3 is TGTGCCAGCAGTTTAAGAGGGGACTATGGCTACACCTTC. Translating gives CASSLRGDYGYTF.

J is TRBJ1-2 and V is TRBV27; D unresolved. This CDR3 spans 10 amino acids. Trimming cost V 9 bases and J 4 bases, with 6 bases left between them. In germline, CDR1 is MNHEY, CDR2 SMNVEV (reference sequence). CDR3: CASPGYGYTF. CDR3 in DNA: TGTGCCAGTCCCGGCTATGGCTACACCTTC.

The V gene is TRBV19, the J gene TRBJ2-1, with D unresolved. CDR1 is LNHDA, CDR2 SQIVND, per germline (reference sequence). This CDR3 spans 15 amino acids. V lost 1 base and J lost 7, with 14 bases in between. CDR3 coding DNA: TGTGCCAGTAGTATAGTTAGTAGGTGGGATAATGAGCAGTTCTTC. This gives the protein CASSIVSRWDNEQFF.

The chain is built from TRBV19 and TRBJ1-5, with D unresolved. The V gene lost 3 bases and the J gene lost 15 bases, with 15 bases spanning the gap. Germline V lookup: CDR1 LNHDA, CDR2 SQIVND (reference sequence). The CDR3 has 12 residues. The CDR3 spells CASSMGVRARHF. CDR3 in DNA: TGTGCCAGTAGTATGGGCGTGAGGGCCCGGCATTTT.

This chain connects TRBV2 to TRBJ2-4, with 10 positions matching TRBD1. This CDR3 is built from 19 residues. V trimming: 4 bases; J trimming: 0 bases; junction bases outside the gene matches: 12. Germline V gene lookup returns CDR1 SNHLY and CDR2 FYNNEI. The CDR3 sequence: CASSGPGTGANQAKNIQYF. The CDR3 nucleotides read TGTGCCAGCAGTGGTCCCGGGACAGGGGCGAACCAAGCCAAAAACATTCAGTACTTC.

This clone came up a few times. The CDR3 sequence is CASTEVRNQPQHF. In DNA form, the CDR3 reads TGTGCCAGCACGGAGGTCAGGAATCAGCCCCAGCATTTT. The chain links TRBV6-6 to TRBJ1-5, with D uncertain. Trimming removed 7 bases at V and 4 bases at J, with 11 bases between. CDR1 is MNHNY, CDR2 SVGAGI, per germline (reference sequence). This CDR3 region has 13 residues.

This rearrangement joins TRBV25-1 to TRBJ2-7; 7 bases agree with TRBD2. There are 14 residues in the CDR3. Germline assignment: CDR1 MGHDK and CDR2 SYGVNS. J lost 5 bases, V lost 0 bases, and 4 bases had no gene match. The CDR3 protein is CASSEYIGGDEQYF. The CDR3 bases are TGTGCCAGCAGTGAATATATTGGGGGGGACGAGCAGTACTTC.

The gene calls are TRBV7-2 and TRBJ2-5, with 7 positions matching TRBD2. The CDR3 extends over 15 amino acids. V shed 4 bases and J 7 bases; nucleotides not matched to a gene: 12. Per the germline V gene, CDR1 is SGHTA and CDR2 is FQGNSA. The CDR3 nucleotides are TGTGCCAGCAGCTCGAAAGAGGGAGGGTTCGGGACCCAGTACTTC. It encodes CASSSKEGGFGTQYF.

This clone was counted a single time. The chain carries TRBV7-2 and TRBJ2-7; no definite D call. Germline CDR1 is SGHTA and CDR2 is FQGNSA. Trimming removed 5 bases from V and 3 bases from J, with 5 bases in between. The CDR3 runs to 11 residues. The CDR3 is CASSGDYEQYF. CDR3 bases: TGTGCCAGCAGCGGGGACTACGAGCAGTACTTC.

This clone is judged medium-sized (0.01 to 0.1%). This chain joins TRBV5-4 and TRBJ1-5; D possibly corresponds to TRBD1 (5 bases). The CDR3 totals 14 residues. Looked up from germline, CDR1 is SGHNT and CDR2 is YYREEE (reference sequence). Trimming removed 4 bases at V and 11 bases at J, with 19 bases between. The CDR3 nucleotides are TGTGCCAGCAGCCCTGGTCCGGGGGTTGTGGCCCAGCATTTT. It specifies CASSPGPGVVAQHF.